This entry concerns a single T cell receptor (beta chain). Libraries were prepared by immunoSEQ multiplex PCR; TCRdb keeps only in-frame clonotypes and omits some of them. The repertoire consists of tens of thousands of clones, with 80% to 90% occurring once and the leading ten covering roughly 3.6%. Germline-derived CDR1 and CDR2 are KGHDR and SFDVKD. V lost 4 bases, J lost 10 bases, and 10 bases lay in between. The CDR3 is 12 amino acids. This entry is derived from a study of blood T cell repertoires in COVID-19. Study overall: PBMCs, B-cell-depleted T cells, or T cells were the source of the cDNA or gDNA that made up the material.

The V and J genes are TRBV24-1 and TRBJ1-5; the D is unclear. The material sequenced was peripheral blood. The TCR comes from a man in his forties with COVID-19, enrolled during active disease. CDR3 loop: CATSEEGGPQHF. CDR3 DNA sequence: TGTGCCACCAGTGAAGAAGGAGGTCCCCAGCATTTT.